The 26 T cell receptor beta chains below come from one sample, sequenced in a study of blood T cell repertoires in COVID-19. Repertoires were generated with immunoSEQ multiplex PCR, while TCRdb's copy carries only in-frame clones and drops some. The sample has 340,000 or so clones; 70% to 90% are singletons. Material for sequencing was PBMCs or T cells enriched from blood (not recorded which). Receptors were obtained from a woman aged 40 to 55 with acute COVID-19.

The rearrangement joins TRBV12-3 or TRBV12-4 to TRBJ1-2; D unclear. With 6 bases removed from V and 7 bases from J, the gap between germline ends came to 15 bases. The CDR3 consists of 13 residues. CDR3 in amino acids: CASRPIGVSGYTF. The CDR3 coding sequence is TGTGCCAGCAGACCGATCGGGGTGTCTGGCTACACCTTC.

The chain recombines TRBV19 with TRBJ2-2; TRBD2 agrees at 9 bases. Germline values: CDR1 LNHDA, CDR2 SQIVND (reference sequence). The CDR3 sequence is 16 residues long. V trimming: 6 bases; J trimming: 0 bases; junction bases outside the gene matches: 5. DNA for the CDR3: TGTGCCAGTAGACTCTCTAGCGGGGCGAACACCGGGGAGCTGTTTTTT. Its protein is CASRLSSGANTGELFF.

The chain couples TRBV19 to TRBJ1-4; no definite D call. Germline V gene data show CDR1 as LNHDA and CDR2 as SQIVND (reference sequence). This CDR3 contains 13 residues. Between the trimmed V and J ends, which lost 6 bases and 5 bases, there was a span of 10 bases. The CDR3 DNA is TGTGCCAGTAGAAAACCCGGGAATGAAAAACTGTTTTTT. Translation gives CASRKPGNEKLFF.

The rearrangement uses TRBV6-6 and TRBJ1-5, with D perhaps matching TRBD1 (6 bases). This CDR3 is 14 amino acids long. The germline CDR1 and CDR2 sequences are MNHNY and SVGAGI (reference sequence). The V gene lost 6 bases and the J gene lost 6 bases, with 15 bases spanning the gap. The CDR3 reads CASRPTGIRQPQHF. In nucleotides, the CDR3 is TGTGCCAGCAGACCTACAGGGATTCGTCAGCCCCAGCATTTT.

The J gene is TRBJ2-2, the V gene TRBV9, with 7 bases that match TRBD2. This CDR3 has 16 residues. V lost 0 bases to trimming and J lost 1 base; unmatched junction nucleotides: 3. Germline-derived CDR1 and CDR2 are SGDLS and YYNGEE. The CDR3 region is CASSVDPSGNTGELFF. The DNA for the CDR3 is TGTGCCAGCAGCGTAGACCCTAGCGGGAACACCGGGGAGCTGTTTTTT.

This clone was observed a single time. The chain is built from TRBV6-1 and TRBJ1-5; the D gene is possibly TRBD1 (6 bases). Germline CDR1 reads MNHNS; CDR2 reads SASEGT. The CDR3 covers 16 residues. Trimming shortened V by 4 bases and J by 0 bases, and 13 bases separated the two germline ends. Here the CDR3 reads CASSAGQSYSNQPQHF. CDR3 bases: TGTGCCAGCAGTGCCGGACAGTCCTATAGCAATCAGCCCCAGCATTTT.

The chain has TRBV7-2 and TRBJ1-3, with D possibly TRBD1 on 5 matching bases. Germline assignment: CDR1 SGHTA and CDR2 FQGNSA. The CDR3 is 16 amino acids. V shed 5 bases and J shed 4 bases, with 18 bases lying between them. CDR3 sequence (DNA): TGTGCCAGCAGCCCAGATGGGGCAGTATCAGGAAACACCATATATTTT. It encodes CASSPDGAVSGNTIYF.

This rearrangement joins TRBV7-2 to TRBJ2-2; the match to TRBD1 covers 11 bases. Germline assignment: CDR1 SGHTA and CDR2 FQGNSA. Trimming cost V 5 bases and J 8 bases; bases outside gene matches: 10. This CDR3 has 16 amino acids. The CDR3 DNA sequence: TGTGCCAGCAGCCCCCCGGGACAGGGGGTTGCGGGGGAGCTGTTTTTT. Amino acids: CASSPPGQGVAGELFF. Full variable domain (rest looked up from reference TRBV7-2 and TRBJ2-2): GAGVSQSPSNKVTEKGKDVELRCDPISGHTALYWYRQSLGQGLEFLIYFQGNSAPDKSGLPSDRFSAERTGGSVSTLTIQRTQQEDSAVYLCASSPPGQGVAGELFFGEGSRLTVL.

In its sample, this clone was seen once. The chain employs TRBV27 and TRBJ2-3, with 8 positions matching TRBD2. The length of the CDR3 is 20 residues. Germline CDR1 is MNHEY and CDR2 is SMNVEV (reference sequence). Unmatched junction bases numbered 16, after V lost 1 base and J lost 1 base. CDR3 residues: CASSLFGFLYGRGGTDTQYF. CDR3 nucleotides: TGTGCCAGCAGTTTATTCGGTTTCCTTTACGGGAGGGGTGGCACAGATACGCAGTATTTT.

This chain uses TRBV7-2 with TRBJ2-1; D gene unclear. CDR1 and CDR2 (germline): SGHTA, FQGNSA. The CDR3 totals 14 residues. V dropped 4 bases and J dropped 4 bases, with 11 bases sitting between them. The CDR3 sequence: CASSSSQAYNEQFF. CDR3 DNA sequence: TGTGCCAGCAGCTCCAGCCAGGCATACAATGAGCAGTTCTTC.

V is TRBV28 and J is TRBJ2-3; TRBD1 matches 8 bases. The CDR3 runs 16 residues. V was pared by 6 bases and J by 4 bases, with 12 bases of the junction left unmatched. Looked up from germline, CDR1 is MDHEN and CDR2 is SYDVKM. In DNA form, the CDR3 reads TGTGCCAGCAGCTTAGTAGACAGGGGAGGCTCAGATACGCAGTATTTT. Its protein is CASSLVDRGGSDTQYF.

This chain's CDR3 is CASSSDRVMSGGYTF. In DNA form, the CDR3 reads TGTGCCAGCAGCTCGGACAGGGTTATGTCTGGCGGCTACACCTTC. The rearrangement links TRBV7-2 to TRBJ1-2; 8 bases line up with TRBD1. The length of the CDR3 is 15 residues. V lost 4 bases, J lost 8 bases, and 12 bases stayed unmatched. The germline gives CDR1 SGHTA, CDR2 FQGNSA. The full variable domain, completed using reference TRBV7-2 and TRBJ1-2, is GAGVSQSPSNKVTEKGKDVELRCDPISGHTALYWYRQSLGQGLEFLIYFQGNSAPDKSGLPSDRFSAERTGGSVSTLTIQRTQQEDSAVYLCASSSDRVMSGGYTFGSGTRLTVV.

With respect to this clone: The sample contains more than one DNA sequence encoding this CDR3. This chain connects TRBV5-1 to TRBJ2-1; 14 positions match TRBD2. With 3 bases clipped from V and 5 bases from J, the junction kept 4 bases outside the gene matches. The germline V gene encodes CDR1 SGHRS and CDR2 YFSETQ. This CDR3 is 16 amino acids long. The CDR3 loop reads CASSSGLAGGHNEQFF. The CDR3 DNA sequence: TGCGCCAGCAGCTCAGGACTAGCGGGGGGACACAATGAGCAGTTCTTC.

The rearrangement uses TRBV21-1 and TRBJ2-1; the DNA was not used to check the table's D call, TRBD1. TRBV21-1 is an annotated pseudogene. The CDR3 spans 16 residues. This CDR3 is CASSSRTNTGIDEQFF. The DNA of the CDR3 is TGTGCCAGCAGCTCCCGAACCAATACAGGTATCGATGAGCAGTTCTTC.

The rearrangement links TRBV6-5 to TRBJ1-2, with TRBD1 identical over 10 bases. V was clipped by 0 bases and J by 8 bases; unmatched bases: 9. The CDR3 has 16 amino acids. Germline lookup yields CDR1 MNHEY and CDR2 SVGAGI. The DNA of the CDR3 is TGTGCCAGCAGTTACTCATTAGGGACAGGGGCCTTCGGCTACACCTTC. This sequence encodes CASSYSLGTGAFGYTF.

J is TRBJ2-5 and V is TRBV5-1, with 7 nucleotides matching TRBD2. V was pared by 0 bases and J by 1 base, with 9 bases of the junction left unmatched. The CDR3 runs to 17 residues. The germline V gene has CDR1 SGHRS and CDR2 YFSETQ. The DNA of the CDR3 is TGCGCCAGCAGCTTGGTTCGGGGAGGGCCCTTCCAAGAGACCCAGTACTTC. It yields the protein CASSLVRGGPFQETQYF.

This clone was counted a single time. V and J are TRBV7-8 and TRBJ1-2; no clear D gene. Trimming pared 5 bases from V and 4 bases from J, leaving 8 bases between. This CDR3 is built from 12 residues. CDR1 and CDR2 (germline): SGHVS, FQNEAQ. The CDR3 loop is CASSPGVYGYTF. DNA of the CDR3: TGTGCCAGCAGCCCGGGAGTCTATGGCTACACCTTC.

The chain links TRBV5-4 to TRBJ2-2; 8 bases fit TRBD1. Germline V lookup: CDR1 SGHNT, CDR2 YYREEE (reference sequence). V trimming: 4 bases; J trimming: 7 bases; junction bases outside the gene matches: 12. This CDR3 spans 16 amino acids. The CDR3 region is CASSPKSGGASGELFF. CDR3 DNA sequence: TGTGCCAGCAGCCCAAAATCAGGGGGCGCCAGCGGGGAGCTGTTTTTT.

The rearrangement links TRBV13 to TRBJ2-3, with TRBD1 identical over 7 bases. The length of the CDR3 is 15 residues. V dropped 5 bases and J dropped 4; count of bases not matched to a gene: 9. Looked up from germline, CDR1 is PRHDT and CDR2 is FYEKMQ (reference sequence). The CDR3 bases are TGTGCCAGCAGCCCCAGGGGGTACACACCAGATACGCAGTATTTT. Amino acids: CASSPRGYTPDTQYF.

This sequence joins TRBV6-5 and TRBJ2-7; TRBD1 matches 9 bases. V gave up 3 bases and J gave up 3 bases; unmatched junction bases: 6. The CDR3 extends over 15 amino acids. Germline CDR1 is MNHEY and CDR2 is SVGAGI. CDR3 sequence reads: CASSYRDRGGYEQYF. The CDR3, as DNA: TGTGCCAGCAGTTATCGAGACAGGGGGGGCTACGAGCAGTACTTC.

This chain joins TRBV11-2 and TRBJ2-2, with 7 bases identical to TRBD2. From germline, CDR1 is SGHAT and CDR2 FQNNGV. V was pared by 5 bases and J by 3 bases, with 9 bases of the junction left unmatched. CDR3 size: 16 residues. This CDR3 reads CASSPGTIPDTGELFF. The CDR3 region has the DNA TGTGCCAGCAGCCCAGGGACTATTCCGGACACCGGGGAGCTGTTTTTT.

This sequence joins TRBV5-1 and TRBJ1-4, with TRBD1 as a possible D gene (5 bases). Germline V gives CDR1 SGHRS, CDR2 YFSETQ. Trimming left V 4 bases short and J 2 bases short, with 9 bases between. This CDR3 spans 14 amino acids. In DNA form, the CDR3 reads TGCGCCAGCAGCCCCCAGGGCACTAATGAAAAACTGTTTTTT. This gives the protein CASSPQGTNEKLFF.

The chain combines TRBV7-6 with TRBJ2-7, with TRBD2 identical over 11 bases. V gave up 5 bases and J gave up 0 bases; unmatched junction bases: 6. Germline loops: CDR1 SGHVS, CDR2 FNYEAQ. This CDR3 has 16 residues. Here the CDR3 reads CASSALTSGNSYEQYF. CDR3 DNA: TGTGCCAGCAGCGCCCTGACTAGCGGGAACTCCTACGAGCAGTACTTC.

The rearrangement uses TRBV6-1 and TRBJ2-7, with D unclear. V was cut by 3 bases and J by 9 bases, with 6 bases left in between. The CDR3 contains 10 residues. Germline-derived CDR1 and CDR2 are MNHNS and SASEGT. For the CDR3, the DNA is TGTGCCAGCAGTGACCCCTTGCAGTACTTC. Protein: CASSDPLQYF.

This chain links TRBV6-1 with TRBJ1-4; no reliable D call. V lost 2 bases and J 8 bases, leaving 12 bases between the germline ends. The germline CDR1 and CDR2 sequences are MNHNS and SASEGT. This CDR3 is 14 amino acids long. In nucleotides, the CDR3 is TGTGCCAGCAGTGAATCTACGAACCAAGAAAAACTGTTTTTT. The encoded protein is CASSESTNQEKLFF.

The CDR3 region is CASRVQGFYNSPLHF. The CDR3 nucleotides read TGTGCCAGCCGAGTTCAGGGGTTTTATAATTCACCCCTCCACTTT. This chain uses TRBV6-5 with TRBJ1-6; tentative D call: TRBD1 (6 bases). CDR3 length: 15 residues. CDR1 MNHEY and CDR2 SVGAGI come from the germline V gene. The germline V and J ends were trimmed by 8 bases and 4 bases, with 15 bases remaining between them.